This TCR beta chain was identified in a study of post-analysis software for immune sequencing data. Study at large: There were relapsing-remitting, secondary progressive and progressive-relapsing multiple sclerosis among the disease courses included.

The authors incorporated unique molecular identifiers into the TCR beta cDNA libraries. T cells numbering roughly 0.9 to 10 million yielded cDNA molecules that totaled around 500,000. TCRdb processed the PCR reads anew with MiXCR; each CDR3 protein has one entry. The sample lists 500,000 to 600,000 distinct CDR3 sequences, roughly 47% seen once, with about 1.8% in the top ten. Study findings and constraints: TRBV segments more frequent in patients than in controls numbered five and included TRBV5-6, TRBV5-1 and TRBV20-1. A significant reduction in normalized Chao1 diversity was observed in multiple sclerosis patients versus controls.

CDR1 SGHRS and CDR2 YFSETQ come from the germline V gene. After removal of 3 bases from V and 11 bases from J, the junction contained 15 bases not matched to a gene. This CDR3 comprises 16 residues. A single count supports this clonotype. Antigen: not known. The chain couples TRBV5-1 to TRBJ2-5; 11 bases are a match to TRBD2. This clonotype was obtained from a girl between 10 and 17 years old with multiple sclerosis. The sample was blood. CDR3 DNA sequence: TGCGCCAGCAGCTCCCTTAGCGGGGGGGCGTCCTACGTGCAGTACTTC. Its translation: CASSSLSGGASYVQYF.